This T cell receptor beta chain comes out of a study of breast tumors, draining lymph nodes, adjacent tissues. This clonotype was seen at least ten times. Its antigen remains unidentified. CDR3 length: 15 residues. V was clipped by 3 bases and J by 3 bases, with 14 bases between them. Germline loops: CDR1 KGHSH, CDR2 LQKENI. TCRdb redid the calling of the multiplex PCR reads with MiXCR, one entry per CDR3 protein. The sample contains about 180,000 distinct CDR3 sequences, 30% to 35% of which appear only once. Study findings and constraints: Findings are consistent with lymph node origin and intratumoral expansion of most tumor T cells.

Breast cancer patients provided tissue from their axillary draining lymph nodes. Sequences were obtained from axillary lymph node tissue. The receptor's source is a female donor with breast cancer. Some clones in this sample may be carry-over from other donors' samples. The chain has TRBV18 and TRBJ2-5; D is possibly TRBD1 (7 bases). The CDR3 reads CASSPGGQREETQYF. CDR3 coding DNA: TGTGCCAGCTCACCGGGGGGACAGAGGGAAGAGACCCAGTACTTC.